This T cell receptor (beta chain) appears in the sequencing data of a study of blood T cells in healthy people across ages (dated by TCRdb to 2013 to 2016). For context, the study as a whole: In model experiments, roughly one uniquely barcoded TCR beta cDNA molecule per two T cells was captured by template switching. The study measured age-related changes in TCR beta repertoire diversity using deep sequencing normalized with unique cDNA molecular identifiers. Donors were grouped into four age groups: young (average 16 years), middle-aged (over 35), aged (approximately 67) and long-lived (over 80). To avoid experimental bias, donors of different ages were spread randomly across the sequencing lanes. For two donors (one aged 18 to 29 and one aged 80 or older), the study analyzed two additional independent replicas of 1 million unique cDNA reads from the same blood draw. General conclusions and limits of the study: Conclusive comparison of naive and antigen-experienced compartments was prevented by the profiling of bulk unsorted PBMCs. Observed TCR beta diversity per million T cells fell roughly linearly with age, and a significant reduction was already apparent by age approximately 40. Compared with the aged group, the long-lived group had more naive CD4+ T cells, fewer expanded clones and increased TCR diversity, suggesting age selection. Because the CMV infection status of the donors was unknown, age-related changes in expanded clonotypes may potentially have been confounded. Estimates of total diversity based on one million sequenced T cells were considered lower bounds and underestimates. The percentage of naive T cells measured by flow cytometry correlated strongly with observed TCR beta diversity.

In the case of this clonotype: What antigen it recognizes has not been identified. The input lacks base qualities; no much larger clone sits a single base away.

Receptor libraries were prepared by 5' RACE. The run used an Illumina HiSeq 2500. A second PCR of about 6 to 11 cycles was run with a J-beta primer mix and a sample-barcoded 5' primer. Each TCR beta cDNA molecule received a unique molecular identifier from a template-switch 5' adaptor carrying 12 random nucleotides. Each sample yielded at least 2.5 million CDR3-containing paired-end reads. All of the RNA was converted into first-strand cDNA using the Mint cDNA synthesis kit, with a TRBC-specific oligonucleotide serving as the primer. After uracil-DNA glycosylase treatment, a first 18-cycle PCR used universal primers M1SS and BC2_uni_R on all cDNA. The source study handled its data this way. For normalization, 1 million high-quality reads, each with a distinct molecular identifier, were randomly selected from each sample. Instead of being binned into consensus sequences, reads with shared molecular identifiers were discarded. MiTCR, run with a Q25 quality threshold and the strictest error-elimination algorithm, handled CDR3 identification, clonotype clustering and error correction. A nonparametric unseen species model with Euler transformation was used to estimate a lower bound on total TCR beta diversity. Using fastp at Q25 and MiXCR, TCRdb reprocessed the public reads and kept productive beta chains. When rows share a CDR3 protein, they turn into one entry using the most common DNA and genes. These V and J calls are TCRdb output, not the study's own analysis. The sample profile shows some 1.5 million distinct CDR3 sequences; 40% to 45% of them were found once. The ten largest make up roughly 3.7% of the sample.

CDR1 and CDR2 were assigned from the germline V gene as SGHDT and YYEEEE. Counted from cysteine to phenylalanine, this CDR3 has 16 amino acids. Only CDR3 DNA remains: 48 bases, in frame from the first base. The germline V end is reduced by 8 bases and the J end by 7 bases; junction bases left unmatched: 10. Systemically healthy Caucasian individuals from Russia, about 38 in total and aged about 6 to 100 years, were included as donors. Approximately 10 milliliters of peripheral blood were collected from each donor into EDTA-treated Vacutainer tubes. Ficoll-Paque density-gradient centrifugation was used to isolate PBMCs, with at least 6.5 million per sample. Trizol reagent was used to extract total RNA from the PBMCs, yielding at least 6 micrograms per sample. For every donor, an aliquot of PBMCs went through flow cytometry to measure the percentages of naive CD45RAhigh/CD27high T cells.

The V and J segments used are TRBV5-6 and TRBJ2-1; 15 bases in the middle match TRBD2. The sequenced sample consisted of blood. The receptor was isolated from a woman between 18 and 29 years old in good health. CDR3 region: CASSTGLAGGQNEQFF. The DNA is as follows: TGTGCCAGTAGCACCGGACTAGCGGGGGGGCAAAATGAGCAGTTCTTC.